This T cell receptor (beta chain) was documented in a study of blood T cell repertoires in COVID-19. As for the study in general: Specimens from acute and convalescent COVID-19 originated in the United States, Italy and Spain. PBMCs, B-cell-depleted T cells, or T cells provided the cDNA or gDNA that made up the material.

Original handling: Nucleated cell number was recorded as an estimate derived from reference gene primer amplification. The table came from immunoSEQ multiplex PCR; TCRdb's copy has only in-frame clones and leaves some out. From that table come the V and J calls and clone size; the DNA was used to work out D and trimming. Of under 200,000 clones in the sample, around 83% were seen once. The CDR3 runs 14 residues. V was cut by 0 bases and J by 8 bases, with 11 bases left in between. CDR1 SGHNT and CDR2 YYREEE come from the germline V gene (reference sequence). The sequenced material came from peripheral blood. This clonotype originated in a woman of 80 years or more with acute or convalescent COVID-19. This chain connects TRBV5-4 to TRBJ1-4; D is unclear. The CDR3 coding sequence is TGTGCCAGCAGCTTGGCCCCGGGGTCGGAAAAACTGTTTTTT. This translates into CASSLAPGSEKLFF.